This is a list of T cell receptor beta chains from one sample in a study of CD8+CD57+ T cells in acquired aplastic anemia. TCRdb ran MiXCR on the reads and lists one entry per CDR3 protein. The sample includes 150,000 or so distinct CDR3 sequences, 40% to 50% of them seen just once. Material for sequencing was sorted CD4+, CD8+, or CD8+CD57+ T cells (not recorded which) from PBMCs. The receptor set was obtained from a human donor with aplastic anemia. The CDR3 runs from the conserved cysteine through the conserved F or W. Clone sizes are given selectively: once, few, many, or a class where the clone is expanded.

abundance,v_gene,CDR3aa
many,TRBV20-1,CSAREGNGNSPLHF
many,TRBV20-1,CSAKQGKDSPLHF
.,TRBV6-1,CASSETRAGNTIYF
.,TRBV9,CASSRMEGAETQYF
.,TRBV10-3,CAIWGGSYNSPLHF
few,TRBV12-5,CASGLHILGQGHNEQYF
.,TRBV5-1,CASNLEDKVETKNIQYF
.,TRBV3-1,CASSQFWRGGSEQFF
.,TRBV19,CASSIGHKAVF
.,TRBV20-1,CSAGRDGAGKTQYF
few,TRBV20-1,CSARNDRVYEQYF
.,TRBV9,CASSVDGGVRQQYF
many,TRBV7-2,CASSLATVVAQPQHF
many,TRBV20-1,CSASGHWDNEQFF
many,TRBV7-9,CASSYGQGAVEAFF
many,TRBV6-1,CASTSGSDGYTF
many,TRBV10-3,CAISGLGREGGYTF